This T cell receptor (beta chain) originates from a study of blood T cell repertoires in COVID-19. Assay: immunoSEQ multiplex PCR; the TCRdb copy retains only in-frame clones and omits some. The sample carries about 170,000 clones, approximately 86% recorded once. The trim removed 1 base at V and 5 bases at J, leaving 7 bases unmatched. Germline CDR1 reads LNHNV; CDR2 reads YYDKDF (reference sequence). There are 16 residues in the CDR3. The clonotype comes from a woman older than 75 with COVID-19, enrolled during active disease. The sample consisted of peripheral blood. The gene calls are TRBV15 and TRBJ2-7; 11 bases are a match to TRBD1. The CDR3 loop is CATSRVTGTGGNEQYF. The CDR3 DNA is TGTGCCACCAGCAGAGTTACTGGGACAGGGGGGAACGAGCAGTACTTC.